These 4 T cell receptor beta chains came from one sample sequenced in a study of post-analysis software for immune sequencing data. General study findings and limits: In patients, TRBV5-6, TRBV5-1 and TRBV20-1 belonged to five or six TRBV segments found more frequently than in controls.

Included in the TCR beta cDNA libraries were unique molecular identifiers. TCRdb re-called the PCR reads with MiXCR, one entry per CDR3 protein. The sample lists approximately 460,000 distinct CDR3 sequences, under 55% occurring once. No antigens are known for them. The sequencing sample was made of blood. Receptors originate from a girl aged 10 to 17 with multiple sclerosis.

This clonotype showed up just a few times. The chain carries TRBV20-1 and TRBJ2-5, with D hard to call. V lost 4 bases, J lost 5 bases, and 17 bases lay in between. CDR1 DFQATT and CDR2 SNEGSKA come from the germline V gene (reference sequence). The CDR3 is 14 residues long. In DNA form, the CDR3 reads TGCAGTGCTATAATTCTAGGGTTCGGGGAGACCCAGTACTTC. As protein: CSAIILGFGETQYF.

There are a few counts of this clonotype. The chain has TRBV5-1 and TRBJ2-3; maybe TRBD2 (5 bases). V lost 7 bases and J lost 1, with 16 bases in between. Germline V gene lookup returns CDR1 SGHRS and CDR2 YFSETQ. The CDR3 runs to 15 residues. The CDR3 DNA sequence: TGCGCCAGCGGGGTTGCAGCGGAGGGCACAGATACGCAGTATTTT. Protein: CASGVAAEGTDTQYF.

The V and J genes are TRBV28 and TRBJ2-1; 7 nucleotides line up with TRBD2. Germline CDR1 and CDR2: MDHEN and SYDVKM. V gave up 7 bases and J gave up 1 base; unmatched junction bases: 4. The CDR3 sequence is 14 residues long. The CDR3 sequence is CASKAGLSYNEQFF. For the CDR3, the DNA is TGTGCCAGCAAAGCGGGACTATCCTACAATGAGCAGTTCTTC. The complete variable domain, with remaining parts taken from reference TRBV28 and TRBJ2-1, reads DVKVTQSSRYLVKRTGEKVFLECVQDMDHENMFWYRQDPGLGLRLIYFSYDVKMKEKGDIPEGYSVSREKKERFSLILESASTNQTSMYLCASKAGLSYNEQFFGPGTRLTVL.

Details on this clonotype: One end of the junction varies from germline; a read error may be responsible. The chain combines TRBV29-1 with TRBJ2-6; D is possibly TRBD1 (6 bases). In germline, CDR1 is SQVTM, CDR2 ANQGSEA. The CDR3 spans 17 residues. CDR3: CSVEERYGTSGANVRTF. The DNA for the CDR3 is TGCAGCGTTGAAGAAAGGTATGGGACATCTGGGGCCAACGTCCGGACTTTC.